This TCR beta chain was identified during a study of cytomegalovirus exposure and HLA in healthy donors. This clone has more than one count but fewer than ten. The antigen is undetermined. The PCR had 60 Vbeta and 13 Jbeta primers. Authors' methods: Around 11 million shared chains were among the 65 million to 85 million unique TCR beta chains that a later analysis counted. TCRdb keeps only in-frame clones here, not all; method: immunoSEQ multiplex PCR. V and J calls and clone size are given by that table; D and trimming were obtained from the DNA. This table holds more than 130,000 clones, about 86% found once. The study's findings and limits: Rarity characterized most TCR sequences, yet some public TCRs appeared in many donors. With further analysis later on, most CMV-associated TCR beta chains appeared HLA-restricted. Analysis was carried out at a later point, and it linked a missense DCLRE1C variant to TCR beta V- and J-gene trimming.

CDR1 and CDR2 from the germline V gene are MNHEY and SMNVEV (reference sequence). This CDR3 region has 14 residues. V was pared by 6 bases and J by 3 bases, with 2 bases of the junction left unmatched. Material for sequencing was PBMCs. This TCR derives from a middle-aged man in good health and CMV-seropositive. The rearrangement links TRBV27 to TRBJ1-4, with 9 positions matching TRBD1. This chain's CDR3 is CASSRDRANEKLFF. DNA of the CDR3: TGTGCCAGCAGCCGGGACAGGGCTAATGAAAAACTGTTTTTT.